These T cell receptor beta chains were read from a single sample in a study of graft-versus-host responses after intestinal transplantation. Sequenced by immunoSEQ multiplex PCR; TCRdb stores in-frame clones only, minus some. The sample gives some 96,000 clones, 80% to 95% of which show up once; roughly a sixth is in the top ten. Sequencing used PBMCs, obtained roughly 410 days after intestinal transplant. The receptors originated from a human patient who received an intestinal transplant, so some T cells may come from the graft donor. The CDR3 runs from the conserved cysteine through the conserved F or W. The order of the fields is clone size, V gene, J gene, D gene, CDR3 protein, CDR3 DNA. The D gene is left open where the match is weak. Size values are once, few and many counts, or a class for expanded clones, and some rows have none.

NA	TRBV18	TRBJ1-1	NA	CASFGMNTEAFF	TGTGCCAGCTTCGGGATGAACACTGAAGCTTTCTTT
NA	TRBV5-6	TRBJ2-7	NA	CASTRWLGEEYEQYF	TGTGCCAGCACCCGGTGGTTGGGGGAGGAGTACGAGCAGTACTTC
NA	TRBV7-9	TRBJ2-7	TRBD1	CASSFGQGRSYEQYF	TGTGCCAGCAGCTTCGGACAGGGGAGATCCTACGAGCAGTACTTC
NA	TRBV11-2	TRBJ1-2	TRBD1	CASRWTGGPYGYTF	TGTGCCAGCAGATGGACAGGGGGCCCCTATGGCTACACCTTC
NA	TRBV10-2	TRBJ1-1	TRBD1	CATKDRVNTEAFF	TGCGCCACCAAAGACAGGGTGAACACTGAAGCTTTCTTT
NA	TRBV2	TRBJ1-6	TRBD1	CASSVGQANSPLHF	TGTGCCAGCAGTGTCGGACAGGCTAATTCACCCCTCCACTTT
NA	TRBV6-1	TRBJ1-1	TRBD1	CASSENRGRDTEAFF	TGTGCCAGCAGTGAAAACAGGGGGAGGGACACTGAAGCTTTCTTT
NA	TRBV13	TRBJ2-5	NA	CASSSGGWETQYF	TGTGCCAGCAGCTCGGGGGGCTGGGAGACCCAGTACTTC
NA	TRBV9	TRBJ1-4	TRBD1	CASSPGQGGEKLFF	TGTGCCAGCAGCCCCGGACAGGGCGGTGAAAAACTGTTTTTT
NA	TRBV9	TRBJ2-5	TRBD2	CASSAGGLQETQYF	TGTGCCAGCAGCGCGGGGGGGCTCCAAGAGACCCAGTACTTC
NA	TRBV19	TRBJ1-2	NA	CASNRAGRGYTF	TGTGCCAGTAATAGGGCCGGGCGTGGCTACACCTTC
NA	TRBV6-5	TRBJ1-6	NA	CASIGSSYNSPLHF	TGTGCCAGCATAGGGTCTTCCTATAATTCACCCCTCCACTTT
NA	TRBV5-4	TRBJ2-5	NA	CASSSPQQETQYF	TGTGCCAGCAGCTCCCCGCAGCAAGAGACCCAGTACTTC
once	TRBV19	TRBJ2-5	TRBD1	CASSLQRTGEETQYF	TGTGCCAGTAGTCTCCAGAGGACAGGGGAAGAGACCCAGTACTTC
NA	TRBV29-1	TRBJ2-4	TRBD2	CSVELAGGGIQYF	TGCAGCGTTGAATTAGCGGGGGGTGGCATTCAGTACTTC
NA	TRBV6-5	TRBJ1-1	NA	CASSYSPTGAPEAFF	TGTGCCAGCAGTTACTCTCCCACGGGGGCCCCTGAAGCTTTCTTT
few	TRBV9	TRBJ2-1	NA	CASSLQGIEQFF	TGTGCCAGCAGCCTCCAGGGGATAGAGCAGTTCTTC
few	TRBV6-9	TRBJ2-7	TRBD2	CASSYLGGTYEQYF	TGTGCCAGCAGTTACTTGGGGGGGACCTACGAGCAGTACTTC
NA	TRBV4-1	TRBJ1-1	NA	CASSQGPPWAGSWAFF	TGCGCCAGCAGCCAAGGACCTCCTTGGGCAGGATCATGGGCTTTCTTT
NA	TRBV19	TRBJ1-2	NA	CASSISGVYGYTF	TGTGCCAGTAGTATATCAGGGGTCTATGGCTACACCTTC
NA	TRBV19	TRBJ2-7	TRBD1	CASSTPGTGGREQYF	TGTGCCAGTAGTACCCCCGGGACAGGGGGCCGCGAGCAGTACTTC
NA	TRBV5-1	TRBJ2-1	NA	CASGYGPSVNEQFF	TGCGCCAGCGGTTATGGACCCTCCGTAAACGAGCAGTTCTTC
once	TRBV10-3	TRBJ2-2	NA	CAISEPLGSQGSGELFF	TGTGCCATCAGTGAGCCTTTGGGCAGCCAGGGGTCCGGGGAGCTGTTTTTT
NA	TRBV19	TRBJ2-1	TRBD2	CATSSGGTPNEQFF	TGTGCCACCTCTAGCGGGGGGACCCCCAATGAGCAGTTCTTC
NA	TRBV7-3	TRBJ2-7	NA	CASSLQYSRTHHSYEQYF	TGTGCCAGCAGCTTACAGTATAGTCGGACGCACCATTCCTACGAGCAGTACTTC
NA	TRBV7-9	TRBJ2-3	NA	CASSPTQTGGDTQYF	TGTGCCAGCAGCCCGACCCAGACAGGCGGAGATACGCAGTATTTT
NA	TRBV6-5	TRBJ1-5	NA	CASSYSPLQPQHF	TGTGCCAGCAGTTACTCCCCGTTACAGCCCCAGCATTTT
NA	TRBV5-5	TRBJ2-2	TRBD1	CASSPAPGTEFTGELFF	TGTGCCAGCAGCCCGGCCCCCGGGACAGAATTCACCGGGGAGCTGTTTTTT
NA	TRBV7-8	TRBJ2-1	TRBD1	CASSPRDRGTEQFF	TGTGCCAGCAGCCCCCGGGACAGGGGCACTGAGCAGTTCTTC
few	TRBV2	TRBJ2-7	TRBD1	CASTGQVTYEQYF	TGTGCCAGCACCGGACAGGTGACCTACGAGCAGTACTTC
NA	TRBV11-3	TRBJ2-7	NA	CASSPTGESYEQYF	TGTGCCAGCAGCCCCACCGGGGAATCCTACGAGCAGTACTTC
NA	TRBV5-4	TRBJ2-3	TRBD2	CASSLAASGGPDTQYF	TGTGCCAGCAGCTTGGCAGCTAGCGGGGGCCCCGATACGCAGTATTTT
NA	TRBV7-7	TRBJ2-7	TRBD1	CASSLFQGVGFAISYEQYF	TGTGCTAGCAGCTTATTCCAGGGGGTAGGGTTTGCAATATCCTACGAGCAGTACTTC
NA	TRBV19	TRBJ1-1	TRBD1	CASTPRDRRNTEAFF	TGTGCCAGTACCCCAAGGGACAGAAGGAACACTGAAGCTTTCTTT
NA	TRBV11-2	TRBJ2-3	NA	CASRRIGGSSTDTQYF	TGTGCCAGCAGGCGAATAGGGGGATCTAGCACAGATACGCAGTATTTT
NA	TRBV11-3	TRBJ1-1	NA	CASSFGGGTEAFF	TGTGCCAGCAGCTTCGGGGGTGGAACTGAAGCTTTCTTT
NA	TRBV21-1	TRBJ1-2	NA	CASRYGGTF	TGTGCCAGCAGGTATGGGGGCACCTTC